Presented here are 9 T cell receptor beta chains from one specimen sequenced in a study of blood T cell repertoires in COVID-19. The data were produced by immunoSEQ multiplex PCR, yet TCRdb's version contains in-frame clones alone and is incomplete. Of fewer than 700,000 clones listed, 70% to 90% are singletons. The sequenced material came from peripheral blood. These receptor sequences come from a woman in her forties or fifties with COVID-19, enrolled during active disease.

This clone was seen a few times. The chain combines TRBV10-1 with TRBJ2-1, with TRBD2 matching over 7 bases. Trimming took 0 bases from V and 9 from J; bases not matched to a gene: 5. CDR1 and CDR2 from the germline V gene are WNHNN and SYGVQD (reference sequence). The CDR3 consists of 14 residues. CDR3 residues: CASSESGRTSEQFF. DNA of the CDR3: TGCGCCAGCAGTGAGTCTGGCAGGACTAGTGAGCAGTTCTTC.

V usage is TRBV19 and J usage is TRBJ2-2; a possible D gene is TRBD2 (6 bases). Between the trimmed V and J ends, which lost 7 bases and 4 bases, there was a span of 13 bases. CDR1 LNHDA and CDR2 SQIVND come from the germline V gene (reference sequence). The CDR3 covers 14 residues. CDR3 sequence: CASNGGRGTGELFF. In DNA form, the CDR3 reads TGTGCCAGTAACGGGGGAAGGGGCACCGGGGAGCTGTTTTTT.

The CDR3 nucleotides read TGTGCCAGCAGACGGGGGACCAATGAGCAGTTCTTC. The encoded protein is CASRRGTNEQFF. The chain uses TRBV6-5 and TRBJ2-1; D perhaps matches TRBD2 (6 bases). The CDR3 consists of 12 residues. The V and J ends lost 6 bases and 6 bases respectively, with 9 bases between them. Germline V gene data show CDR1 as MNHEY and CDR2 as SVGAGI.

DNA of the CDR3: TGTGCCAGCAGCTTGGGCAGTGAAGCTTTCTTT. Amino acids: CASSLGSEAFF. This rearrangement joins TRBV7-9 to TRBJ1-1; D remains unclear. The CDR3 consists of 11 residues. Trimming took 3 bases from V and 7 from J, leaving 6 bases between them. Per the germline V gene, CDR1 is SEHNR and CDR2 is FQNEAQ (reference sequence).

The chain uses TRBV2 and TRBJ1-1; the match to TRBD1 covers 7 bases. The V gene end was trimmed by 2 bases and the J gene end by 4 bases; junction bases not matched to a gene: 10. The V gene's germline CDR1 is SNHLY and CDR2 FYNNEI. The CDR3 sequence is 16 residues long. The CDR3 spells CASSERVRGIFTEAFF. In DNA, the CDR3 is TGTGCCAGCAGTGAAAGGGTCAGGGGGATTTTCACTGAAGCTTTCTTT.

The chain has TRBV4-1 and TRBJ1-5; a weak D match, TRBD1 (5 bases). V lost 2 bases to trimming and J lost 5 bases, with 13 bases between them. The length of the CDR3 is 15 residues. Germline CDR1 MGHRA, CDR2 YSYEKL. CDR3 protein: CASSQPGSAHQPQHF. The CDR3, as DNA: TGCGCCAGCAGCCAACCAGGGTCTGCTCATCAGCCCCAGCATTTT.

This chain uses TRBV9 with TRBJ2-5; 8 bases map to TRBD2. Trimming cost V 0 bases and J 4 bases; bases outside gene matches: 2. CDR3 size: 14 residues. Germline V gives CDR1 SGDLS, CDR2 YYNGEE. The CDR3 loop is CASSVVSGGETQYF. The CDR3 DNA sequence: TGTGCCAGCAGCGTAGTAAGCGGGGGAGAGACCCAGTACTTC.

The CDR3 sequence is CASSVGGGAVEKLFF. DNA of the CDR3: TGTGCCAGCAGCGTCGGGGGAGGGGCGGTGGAAAAACTGTTTTTT. This chain joins TRBV9 and TRBJ1-4; D is possibly TRBD1 (5 bases). V dropped 2 bases and J dropped 8 bases, with 16 bases sitting between them. The germline gives CDR1 SGDLS, CDR2 YYNGEE. The CDR3 has 15 amino acids.

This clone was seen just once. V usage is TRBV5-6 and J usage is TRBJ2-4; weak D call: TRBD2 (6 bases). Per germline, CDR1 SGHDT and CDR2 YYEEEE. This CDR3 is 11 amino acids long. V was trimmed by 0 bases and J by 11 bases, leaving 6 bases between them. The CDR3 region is CASSLERVQYF. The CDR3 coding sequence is TGTGCCAGCAGCTTGGAGCGGGTTCAGTACTTC.